Sequencing of this T cell receptor (beta chain) was carried out in a study of cytomegalovirus exposure and HLA in healthy donors. Germline values: CDR1 MGHRA, CDR2 YSYEKL. V was shortened by 0 bases and J by 2 bases, with 8 bases between the two germline ends. The CDR3 consists of 15 residues. In regard to this clone: Its specificity is unknown.

Study-wide findings and caveats: Sequencing likely caused a cluster of highly shared sequence variants.

Use of 60 Vbeta and 13 Jbeta primers characterized the PCR. Assay: immunoSEQ multiplex PCR; the TCRdb copy retains only in-frame clones and omits some. The table has more than 140,000 clones, 82% seen once. Material for sequencing was PBMCs. The receptor was derived from a young man in good health and CMV-seropositive. The gene calls are TRBV4-1 and TRBJ1-3; D is uncertain. The CDR3 reads CASSQDRGPGNTIYF. The CDR3 nucleotides are TGCGCCAGCAGCCAAGATCGAGGTCCTGGAAACACCATATATTTT.